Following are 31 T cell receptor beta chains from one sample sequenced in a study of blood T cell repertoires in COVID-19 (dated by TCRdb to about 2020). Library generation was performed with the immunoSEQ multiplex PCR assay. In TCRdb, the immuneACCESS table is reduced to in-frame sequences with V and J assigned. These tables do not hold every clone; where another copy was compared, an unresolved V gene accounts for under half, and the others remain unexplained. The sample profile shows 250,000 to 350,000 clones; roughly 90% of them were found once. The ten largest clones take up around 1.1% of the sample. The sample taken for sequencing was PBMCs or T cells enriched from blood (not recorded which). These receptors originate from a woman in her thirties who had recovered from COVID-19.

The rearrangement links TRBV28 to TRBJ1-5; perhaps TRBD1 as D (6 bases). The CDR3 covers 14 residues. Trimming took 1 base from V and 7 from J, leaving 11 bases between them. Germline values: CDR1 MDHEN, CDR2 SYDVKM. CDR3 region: CASSLLTGHQPQHF. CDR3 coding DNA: TGTGCCAGCAGTTTATTAACAGGGCACCAGCCCCAGCATTTT.

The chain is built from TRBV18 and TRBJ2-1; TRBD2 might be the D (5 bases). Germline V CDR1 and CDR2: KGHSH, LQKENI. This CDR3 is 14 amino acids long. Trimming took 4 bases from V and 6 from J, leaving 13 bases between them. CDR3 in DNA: TGTGCCAGCTCACGCTCAGCGGAACTCAATGAGCAGTTCTTC. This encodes CASSRSAELNEQFF.

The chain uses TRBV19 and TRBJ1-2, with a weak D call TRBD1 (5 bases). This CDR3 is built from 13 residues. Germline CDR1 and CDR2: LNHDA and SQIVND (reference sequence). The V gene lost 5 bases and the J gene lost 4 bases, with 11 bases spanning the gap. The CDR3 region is CASSLGGSYGYTF. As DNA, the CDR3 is TGTGCCAGTAGTCTCGGGGGAAGCTATGGCTACACCTTC.

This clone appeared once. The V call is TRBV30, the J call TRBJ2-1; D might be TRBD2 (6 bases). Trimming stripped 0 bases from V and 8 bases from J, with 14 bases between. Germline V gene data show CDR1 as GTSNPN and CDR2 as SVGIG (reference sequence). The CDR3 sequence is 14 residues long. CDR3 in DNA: TGTGCCTGGAGTGTAGAGACTAGGAACTATGAGCAGTTCTTC. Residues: CAWSVETRNYEQFF.

DNA for the CDR3: TGTGCCTGGAGCTCCCTAACTAGCGAGGCCTACGAGCAGTACTTC. It encodes CAWSSLTSEAYEQYF. This chain links TRBV30 with TRBJ2-7, with 7 bases lining up with TRBD2. There are 15 residues in the CDR3. Germline trimming cut 3 bases from V and 2 bases from J; bases unmatched to any gene: 10. Germline V gene lookup returns CDR1 GTSNPN and CDR2 SVGIG (reference sequence).

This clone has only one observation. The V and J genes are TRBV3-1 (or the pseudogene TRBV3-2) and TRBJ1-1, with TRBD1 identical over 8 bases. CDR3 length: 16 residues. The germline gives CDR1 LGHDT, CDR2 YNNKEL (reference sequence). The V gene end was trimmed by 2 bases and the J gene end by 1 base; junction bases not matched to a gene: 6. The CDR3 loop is CASSQTDRGPNTEAFF. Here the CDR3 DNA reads TGTGCCAGCAGCCAAACAGACAGGGGACCGAACACTGAAGCTTTCTTT.

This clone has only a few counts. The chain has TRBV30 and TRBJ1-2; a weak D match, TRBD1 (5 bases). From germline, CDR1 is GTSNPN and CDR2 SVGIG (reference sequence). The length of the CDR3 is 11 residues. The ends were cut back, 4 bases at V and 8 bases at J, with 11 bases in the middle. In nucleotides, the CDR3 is TGTGCCTGGACTCGTAGGGGAGGCTACACCTTC. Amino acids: CAWTRRGGYTF.

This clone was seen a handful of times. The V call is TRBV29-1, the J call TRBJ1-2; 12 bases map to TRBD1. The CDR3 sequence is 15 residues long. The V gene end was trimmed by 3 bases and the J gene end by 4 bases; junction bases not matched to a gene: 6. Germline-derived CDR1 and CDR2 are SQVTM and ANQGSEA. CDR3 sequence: CSVDLGQGAIYGYTF. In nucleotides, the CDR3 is TGCAGCGTTGATCTGGGACAGGGGGCTATCTATGGCTACACCTTC.

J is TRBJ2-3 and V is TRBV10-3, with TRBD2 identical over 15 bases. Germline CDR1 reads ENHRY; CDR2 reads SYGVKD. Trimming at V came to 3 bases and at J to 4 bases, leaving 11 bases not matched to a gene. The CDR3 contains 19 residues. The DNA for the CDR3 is TGTGCCATCAGTGAAGAACATGGACTAGCGGGAGGGCTCTCAGATACGCAGTATTTT. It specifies CAISEEHGLAGGLSDTQYF.

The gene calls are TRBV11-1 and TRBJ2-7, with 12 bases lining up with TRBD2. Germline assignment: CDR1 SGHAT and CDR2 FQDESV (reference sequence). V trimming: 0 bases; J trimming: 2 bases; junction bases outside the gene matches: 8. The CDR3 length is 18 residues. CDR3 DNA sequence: TGTGCCAGCAGCTTAGCTTGGACTAGCGGGACAGGTACCTACGAGCAGTACTTC. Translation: CASSLAWTSGTGTYEQYF. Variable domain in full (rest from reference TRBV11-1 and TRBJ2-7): EAEVAQSPRYKITEKSQAVAFWCDPISGHATLYWYRQILGQGPELLVQFQDESVVDDSQLPKDRFSAERLKGVDSTLKIQPAELGDSAMYLCASSLAWTSGTGTYEQYFGPGTRLTVT.

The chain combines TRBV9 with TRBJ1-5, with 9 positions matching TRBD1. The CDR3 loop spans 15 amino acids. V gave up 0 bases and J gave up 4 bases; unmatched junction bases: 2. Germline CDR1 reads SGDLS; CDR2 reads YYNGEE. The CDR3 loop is CASSVAGTGNQPQHF. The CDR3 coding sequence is TGTGCCAGCAGCGTAGCCGGGACAGGGAATCAGCCCCAGCATTTT.

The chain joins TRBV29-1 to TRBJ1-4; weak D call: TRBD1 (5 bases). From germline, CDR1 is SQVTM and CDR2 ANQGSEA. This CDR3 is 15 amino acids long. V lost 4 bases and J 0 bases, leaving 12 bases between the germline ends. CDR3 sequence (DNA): TGCAGCGTTGCCGGTTCAGGGACAACTAATGAAAAACTGTTTTTT. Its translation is CSVAGSGTTNEKLFF. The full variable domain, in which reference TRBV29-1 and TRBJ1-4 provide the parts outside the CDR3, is SAVISQKPSRDICQRGTSLTIQCQVDSQVTMMFWYRQQPGQSLTLIATANQGSEATYESGFVIDKFPISRPNLTFSTLTVSNMSPEDSSIYLCSVAGSGTTNEKLFFGSGTQLSVL.

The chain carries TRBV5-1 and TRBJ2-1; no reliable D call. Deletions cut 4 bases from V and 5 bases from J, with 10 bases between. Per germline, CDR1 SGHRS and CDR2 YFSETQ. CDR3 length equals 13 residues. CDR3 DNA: TGCGCCAGCAGCGTTGGAACTAACAATGAGCAGTTCTTC. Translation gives CASSVGTNNEQFF. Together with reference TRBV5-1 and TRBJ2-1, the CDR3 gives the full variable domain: KAGVTQTPRYLIKTRGQQVTLSCSPISGHRSVSWYQQTPGQGLQFLFEYFSETQRNKGNFPGRFSGRQFSNSRSEMNVSTLELGDSALYLCASSVGTNNEQFFGPGTRLTVL.

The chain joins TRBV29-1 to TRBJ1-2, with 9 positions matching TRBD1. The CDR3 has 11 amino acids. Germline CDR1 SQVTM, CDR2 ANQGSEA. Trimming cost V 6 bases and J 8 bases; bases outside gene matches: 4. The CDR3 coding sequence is TGCAGCGTCTGGACAGGGGCGGGCTACACCTTC. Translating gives CSVWTGAGYTF.

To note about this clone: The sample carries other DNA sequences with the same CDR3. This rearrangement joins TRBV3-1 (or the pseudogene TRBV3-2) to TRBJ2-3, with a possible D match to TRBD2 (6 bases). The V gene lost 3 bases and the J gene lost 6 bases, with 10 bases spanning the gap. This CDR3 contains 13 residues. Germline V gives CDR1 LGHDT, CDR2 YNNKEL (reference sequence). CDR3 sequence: CASSQTRVDTQYF. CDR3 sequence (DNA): TGTGCCAGCAGCCAGACTAGAGTCGATACGCAGTATTTT.

The CDR3 spells CASSSGVEVNSPLHF. The CDR3 DNA is TGTGCCAGCAGTTCCGGGGTAGAGGTAAATTCACCCCTCCACTTT. This chain links TRBV6-6 with TRBJ1-6; D is ambiguous. The germline V gene has CDR1 MNHNY and CDR2 SVGAGI (reference sequence). V was clipped by 4 bases and J by 7 bases, with 14 bases between them. The CDR3 loop spans 15 amino acids.

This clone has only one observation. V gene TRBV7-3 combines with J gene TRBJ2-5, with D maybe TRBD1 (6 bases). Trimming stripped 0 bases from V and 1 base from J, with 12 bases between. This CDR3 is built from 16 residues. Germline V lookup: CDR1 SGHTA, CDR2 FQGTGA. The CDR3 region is CASSLTGQGLQETQYF. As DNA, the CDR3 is TGTGCCAGCAGCTTAACCGGCCAGGGGCTCCAAGAGACCCAGTACTTC.

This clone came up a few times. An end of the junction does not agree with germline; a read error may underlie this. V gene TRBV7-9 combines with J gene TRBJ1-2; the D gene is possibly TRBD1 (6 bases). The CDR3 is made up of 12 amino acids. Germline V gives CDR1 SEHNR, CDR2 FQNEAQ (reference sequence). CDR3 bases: TGTGCCAGCACCCGCAGAGGGGGACACCCCTACTTC. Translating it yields CASTRRGGHPYF.

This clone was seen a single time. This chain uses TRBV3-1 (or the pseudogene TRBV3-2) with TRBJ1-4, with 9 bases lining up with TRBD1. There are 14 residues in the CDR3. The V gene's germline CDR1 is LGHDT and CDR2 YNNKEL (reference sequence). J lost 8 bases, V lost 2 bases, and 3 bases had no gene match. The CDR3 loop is CASSQRTGDEKLFF. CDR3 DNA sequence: TGTGCCAGCAGCCAAAGGACAGGGGACGAAAAACTGTTTTTT.

CDR3 sequence reads: CASSAASSYNSPLHF. CDR3 coding DNA: TGTGCCAGCAGTGCCGCCAGCTCCTATAATTCACCCCTCCACTTT. The V call is TRBV28, the J call TRBJ1-6, with D unresolved. Per the germline V gene, CDR1 is MDHEN and CDR2 is SYDVKM. The CDR3 is 15 residues long. V gave up 5 bases and J gave up 0 bases, with 8 bases separating them. Together with reference TRBV28 and TRBJ1-6, the CDR3 gives the full variable domain: DVKVTQSSRYLVKRTGEKVFLECVQDMDHENMFWYRQDPGLGLRLIYFSYDVKMKEKGDIPEGYSVSREKKERFSLILESASTNQTSMYLCASSAASSYNSPLHFGNGTRLTVT.

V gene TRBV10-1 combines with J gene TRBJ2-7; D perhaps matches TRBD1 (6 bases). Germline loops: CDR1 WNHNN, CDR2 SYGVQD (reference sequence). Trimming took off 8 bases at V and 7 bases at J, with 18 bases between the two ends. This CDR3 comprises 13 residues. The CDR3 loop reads CASGPRRGGEQYF. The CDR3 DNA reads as TGCGCCAGCGGACCCCGGAGAGGGGGTGAGCAGTACTTC.

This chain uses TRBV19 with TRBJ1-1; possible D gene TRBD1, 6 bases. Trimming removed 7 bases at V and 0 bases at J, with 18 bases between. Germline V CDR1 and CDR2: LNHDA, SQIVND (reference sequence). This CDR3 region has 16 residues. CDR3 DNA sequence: TGTGCCAGTAAGATGGGACACCGAGACATGAACACTGAAGCTTTCTTT. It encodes CASKMGHRDMNTEAFF.

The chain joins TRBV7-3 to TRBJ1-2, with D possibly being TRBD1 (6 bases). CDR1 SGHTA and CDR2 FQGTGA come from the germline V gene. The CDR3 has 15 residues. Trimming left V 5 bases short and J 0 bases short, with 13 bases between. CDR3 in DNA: TGTGCCAGCAGCCTACAGGGACATCCTAACTATGGCTACACCTTC. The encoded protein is CASSLQGHPNYGYTF. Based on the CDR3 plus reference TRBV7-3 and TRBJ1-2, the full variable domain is GAGVSQTPSNKVTEKGKYVELRCDPISGHTALYWYRQSLGQGPEFLIYFQGTGAADDSGLPNDRFFAVRPEGSVSTLKIQRTERGDSAVYLCASSLQGHPNYGYTFGSGTRLTVV.

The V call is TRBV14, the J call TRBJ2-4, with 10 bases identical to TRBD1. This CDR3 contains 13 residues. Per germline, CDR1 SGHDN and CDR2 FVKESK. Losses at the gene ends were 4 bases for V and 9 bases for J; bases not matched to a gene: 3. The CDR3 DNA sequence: TGTGCCAGCAGCCGGGACAGGGGAGGCATTCAGTACTTC. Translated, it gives CASSRDRGGIQYF.

The CDR3 region is CASSTSQGNGYTF. The DNA for the CDR3 is TGTGCCAGTAGTACCTCACAGGGGAATGGCTACACCTTC. V is TRBV19 and J is TRBJ1-2, with TRBD1 matching 7 bases. The CDR3 contains 13 residues. Trimming removed 4 bases from V and 6 bases from J; junction bases left unmatched: 5. Germline CDR1 and CDR2: LNHDA and SQIVND (reference sequence).

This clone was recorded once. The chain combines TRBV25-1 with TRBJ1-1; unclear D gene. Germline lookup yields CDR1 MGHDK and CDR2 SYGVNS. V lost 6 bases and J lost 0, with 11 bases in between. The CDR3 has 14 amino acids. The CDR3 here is CASSRGVVNTEAFF. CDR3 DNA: TGTGCCAGCAGCCGGGGAGTGGTGAACACTGAAGCTTTCTTT.

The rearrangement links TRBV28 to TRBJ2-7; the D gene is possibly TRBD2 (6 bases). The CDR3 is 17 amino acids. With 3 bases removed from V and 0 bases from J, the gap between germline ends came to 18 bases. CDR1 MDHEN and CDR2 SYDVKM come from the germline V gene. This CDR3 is CASSFGLAVPSSYEQYF. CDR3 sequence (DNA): TGTGCCAGCAGTTTTGGATTAGCGGTCCCGAGCTCCTACGAGCAGTACTTC.

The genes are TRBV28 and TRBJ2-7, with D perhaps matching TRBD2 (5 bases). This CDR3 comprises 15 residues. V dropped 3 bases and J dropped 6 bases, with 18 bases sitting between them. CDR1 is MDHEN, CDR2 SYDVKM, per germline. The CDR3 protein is CASSLSSVPAGEQYF. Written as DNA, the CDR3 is TGTGCCAGCAGTTTGAGTAGCGTCCCCGCTGGCGAGCAGTACTTC.

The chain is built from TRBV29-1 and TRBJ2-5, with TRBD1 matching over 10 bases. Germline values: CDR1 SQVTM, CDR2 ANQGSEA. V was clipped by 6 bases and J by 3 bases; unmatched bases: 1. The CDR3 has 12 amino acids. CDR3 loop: CSVGTGEETQYF. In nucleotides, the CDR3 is TGCAGCGTCGGGACAGGGGAAGAGACCCAGTACTTC.

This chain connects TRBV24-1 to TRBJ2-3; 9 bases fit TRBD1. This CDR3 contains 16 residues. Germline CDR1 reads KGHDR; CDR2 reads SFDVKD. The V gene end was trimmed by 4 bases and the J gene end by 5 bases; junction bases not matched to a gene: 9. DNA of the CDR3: TGTGCCACCAGTGACAGCACAGGGGGCGCGGGAGATACGCAGTATTTT. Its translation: CATSDSTGGAGDTQYF.

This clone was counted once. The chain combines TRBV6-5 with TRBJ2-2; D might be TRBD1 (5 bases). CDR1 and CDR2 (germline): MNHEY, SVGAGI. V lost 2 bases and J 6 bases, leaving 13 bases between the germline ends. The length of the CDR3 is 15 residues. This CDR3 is CASSYGQGKAGELFF. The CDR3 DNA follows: TGTGCCAGCAGTTACGGTCAGGGAAAAGCCGGGGAGCTGTTTTTT.